The rows below give T cell receptor beta chains drawn from one sample of a study of T cells after yellow fever vaccination. TCRdb fed the 5' RACE reads into MiXCR, producing one record per CDR3 protein. The table lists over 15,000 distinct CDR3 sequences, about 4% of them singletons. The material was PBMCs, either bulk or a sorted T-cell subset (CD4+, CD8+, memory, or dextramer-sorted; not recorded which), obtained 15 days after the yellow fever booster vaccination. These receptors were obtained from a man aged 30 to 45 who received the YFV17D yellow fever vaccine. CDR3s include the opening cysteine and the closing phenylalanine or tryptophan. The D gene is left open where the match is weak. A clone size is listed for some rows: how often the clone was seen (once, few, many), or a class if it is expanded.

cdr3_aa	cdr3_nt	clone_size	d_call	v_call	j_call
CASSAWGGGIAKNIQYF	TGTGCCAGCAGCGCGTGGGGCGGGGGGATAGCCAAAAACATTCAGTACTTC	many	TRBD2	TRBV27	TRBJ2-4
CASSPRVGETQYF	TGTGCCAGCTCACCACGTGTCGGAGAGACCCAGTACTTC	many	.	TRBV18	TRBJ2-5
CATRGGTSGGETQYF	TGTGCCACCAGAGGGGGGACTAGCGGCGGAGAGACCCAGTACTTC	many	TRBD2	TRBV24-1	TRBJ2-5
CASSDPIRLAGEVTGELFF	TGTGCCAGCAGTGACCCCATAAGACTAGCGGGAGAGGTTACCGGGGAGCTGTTTTTT	many	TRBD2	TRBV6-4	TRBJ2-2
CSARDEGSPPDTQYF	TGCAGTGCTAGAGATGAAGGTAGCCCCCCAGATACGCAGTATTTT	many	.	TRBV20-1	TRBJ2-3
CASSVEGEGLYNEQFF	TGTGCCAGCAGCGTCGAGGGGGAAGGTTTGTACAATGAGCAGTTCTTC	many	.	TRBV7-9	TRBJ2-1
CASSLGSGNRGEQFF	TGCGCCAGCAGCCTGGGTAGCGGCAATAGAGGTGAGCAGTTCTTC	.	.	TRBV5-1	TRBJ2-1
CASSFRRNTDTQYF	TGTGCCAGCAGTTTTCGTCGAAACACAGATACGCAGTATTTT	many	.	TRBV27	TRBJ2-3
CASSQGPQGEAKNIQYF	TGCGCCAGCAGCCAAGGACCCCAGGGGGAGGCCAAAAACATTCAGTACTTC	many	TRBD1	TRBV4-1	TRBJ2-4
CASTQPPGRGYEQYF	TGTGCCAGCACCCAACCACCTGGACGCGGCTACGAGCAGTACTTC	many	.	TRBV6-5	TRBJ2-7
CASSELQNGNEQYF	TGTGCCAGCAGTGAACTCCAGAACGGGAACGAGCAGTACTTC	medium-sized	.	TRBV25-1	TRBJ2-7
CASSPGTGLEGYTF	TGTGCCAGCAGTCCCGGGACAGGGCTAGAGGGCTACACCTTC	many	TRBD1	TRBV6-1	TRBJ1-2
CASSGTGEGETQYF	TGTGCCAGCAGCGGAACAGGGGAGGGAGAGACCCAGTACTTC	many	.	TRBV9	TRBJ2-5
CSASPPGLAGGYEQYF	TGCAGTGCTAGCCCTCCCGGACTAGCGGGAGGGTACGAGCAGTACTTC	.	TRBD2	TRBV20-1	TRBJ2-7